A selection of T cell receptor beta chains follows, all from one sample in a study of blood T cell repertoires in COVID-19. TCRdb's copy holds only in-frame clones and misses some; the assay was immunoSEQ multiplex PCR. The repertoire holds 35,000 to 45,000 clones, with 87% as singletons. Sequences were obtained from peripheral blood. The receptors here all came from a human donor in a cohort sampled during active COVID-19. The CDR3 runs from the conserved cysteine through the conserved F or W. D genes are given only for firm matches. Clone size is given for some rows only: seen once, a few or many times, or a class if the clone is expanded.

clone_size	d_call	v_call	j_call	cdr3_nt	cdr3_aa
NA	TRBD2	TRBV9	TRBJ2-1	TGTGCCAGCAGCCCCCGGGCTAGCGGGATTAAGGGTGAGCAGTTCTTC	CASSPRASGIKGEQFF
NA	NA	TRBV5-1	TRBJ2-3	TGCGCCAGCAGCGACACTACAGGCCCTAGGGGGGATACGCAGTATTTT	CASSDTTGPRGDTQYF
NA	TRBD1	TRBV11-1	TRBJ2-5	TGTGCCAGCAGTGGCAGGGGGTGGCGGGAGACCCAGTACTTC	CASSGRGWRETQYF
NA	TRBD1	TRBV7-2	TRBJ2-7	TGTGCCAGCACCCTTGGACAGGGCTACGAGCAGTACTTC	CASTLGQGYEQYF
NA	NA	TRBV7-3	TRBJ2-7	TGTGCCAGCAGCTTACGGGGGTACGAGCAGTACTTC	CASSLRGYEQYF
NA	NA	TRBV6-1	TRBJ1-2	NA	CASSEMFVGTGNPNTF
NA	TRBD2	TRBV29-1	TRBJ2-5	TGCAGCGTTGAAGATCCGATGGGACTAGCTCAAGAGACCCAGTACTTC	CSVEDPMGLAQETQYF
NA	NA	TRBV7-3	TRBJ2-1	TGTGCCAGCAGCTTAACCCCGAGCGTCAATGAGCAGTTCTTC	CASSLTPSVNEQFF
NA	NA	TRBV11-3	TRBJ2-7	TGTGCCAGCAGCTCAGAACCCTCGGACGAGCAGTACTTC	CASSSEPSDEQYF
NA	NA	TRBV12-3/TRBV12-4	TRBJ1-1	TGTGCCAGCACCCTCACAGAGAACACTGAAGCTTTCTTT	CASTLTENTEAFF
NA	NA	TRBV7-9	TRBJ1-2	TGTGCCAGCAGCCCCTGGAAGGACAGAGTTAACTATGGCTACACCTTC	CASSPWKDRVNYGYTF
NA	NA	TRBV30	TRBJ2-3	TGTGCCTGGAGTGGCACTTATACAGATACGCAGTATTTT	CAWSGTYTDTQYF
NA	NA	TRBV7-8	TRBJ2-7	TGTGCCAGCAGCTTAGGGGGAGCCTCCGGACAGTACTTC	CASSLGGASGQYF
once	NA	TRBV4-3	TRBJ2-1	TGCGCCAGCAGCCAAGACCCTAGCTCCTACAATGAGCAGTTCTTC	CASSQDPSSYNEQFF
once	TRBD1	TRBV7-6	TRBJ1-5	TGTGCCAGCAGCCCCGGGACAGGGGTTGGGCAGCCCCAGCATTTT	CASSPGTGVGQPQHF
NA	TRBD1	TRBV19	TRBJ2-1	TGTGCCAGTAGTTTGGACAGGGCTAGCTCCTACAATGAGCAGTTCTTC	CASSLDRASSYNEQFF
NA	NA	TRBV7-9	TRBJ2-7	TGTGCCAGCAGCTTACGAGACAGTACCTACGAGCAGTACTTC	CASSLRDSTYEQYF
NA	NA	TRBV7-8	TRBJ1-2	TGTGCCAGCAGCCCCGGACAGCACGGTCGTTCCCAAGCTAACTATGGCTACACCTTC	CASSPGQHGRSQANYGYTF
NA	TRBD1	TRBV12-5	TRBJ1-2	TGTGCTAGTGGCCTGACAGGGGGAGACGGCTACACCTTC	CASGLTGGDGYTF
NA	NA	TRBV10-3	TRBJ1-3	TGTGCCATCAGTGCCGGAGGCTCTGGAAACACCATATATTTT	CAISAGGSGNTIYF
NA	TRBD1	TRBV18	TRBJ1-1	TGTGCCAGCTCACCTTACAGGGGGGAGAGGACTGAAGCTTTCTTT	CASSPYRGERTEAFF
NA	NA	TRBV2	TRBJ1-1	TGTGCCAGCAGTGAGACAACAACAGGGAACACTGAAGCTTTCTTT	CASSETTTGNTEAFF
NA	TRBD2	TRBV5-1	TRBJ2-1	TGCGCCAGCAGCACCGGGGGGGACTCCAATGAGCAGTTCTTC	CASSTGGDSNEQFF
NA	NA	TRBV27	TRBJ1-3	TGTGCCAGCAGTCCTTACGCCGGGGGAGGTGGAAACACCATATATTTT	CASSPYAGGGGNTIYF
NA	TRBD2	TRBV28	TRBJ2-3	TGTGCCAGCAGTCAAGGACTAGCGGCCTATACAGATACGCAGTATTTT	CASSQGLAAYTDTQYF
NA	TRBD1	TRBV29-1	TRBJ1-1	TGCAGCGTTGGGTTGGGACAGGGGGACAGTCGAGCTTTCTTT	CSVGLGQGDSRAFF
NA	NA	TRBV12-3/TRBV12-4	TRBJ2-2	TGTGCCAGCAGTTTAGGAGGTTGGGAGCTGTTTTTT	CASSLGGWELFF
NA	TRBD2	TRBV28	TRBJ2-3	TGTGCCAGCAGTTTATCGGGACTAGCGGACACAGATACGCAGTATTTT	CASSLSGLADTDTQYF
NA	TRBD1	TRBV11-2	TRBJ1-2	TGTGCCAGCAGCCCGGGACAGTTCTATGGCTACACCTTC	CASSPGQFYGYTF
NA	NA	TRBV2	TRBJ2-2	TGTGCCAGCAGCCGGACTGGCACCGGGGAGCTGTTTTTT	CASSRTGTGELFF
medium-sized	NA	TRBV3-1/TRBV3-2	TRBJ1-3	TGTGCCACACACTCTGGAAACACCATATATTTT	CATHSGNTIYF
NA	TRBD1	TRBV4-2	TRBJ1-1	TGTGCCAGCAGCCAGGGACAGAAAGCTTTCTTT	CASSQGQKAFF
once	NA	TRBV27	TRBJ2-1	TGTGCCAGCAGTCTGCTAGCGACCGGCTACAATGAGCAGTTCTTC	CASSLLATGYNEQFF
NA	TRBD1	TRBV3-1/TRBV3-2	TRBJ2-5	TGTGCCAGCAGCGGACAGGGTCAGAAGACCCAGTACTTC	CASSGQGQKTQYF
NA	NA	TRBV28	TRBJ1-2	TGTGCCAGCAGTTCGGTCTATGGCTACACCTTC	CASSSVYGYTF
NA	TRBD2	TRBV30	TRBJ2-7	TGTGCCTGGAGTGATTCGGCTAGCGGCTACGAGCAGTACTTC	CAWSDSASGYEQYF
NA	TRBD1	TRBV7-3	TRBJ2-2	TGTGCCAGCAGCTCGCAGGGGGCGAACACCGGGGAGCTGTTTTTT	CASSSQGANTGELFF
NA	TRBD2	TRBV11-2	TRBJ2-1	TGTGCCAGCAGCCTAGCGGGAGTAAGGAATGAGCAGTTCTTC	CASSLAGVRNEQFF
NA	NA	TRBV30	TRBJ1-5	TGTGCCTGGAGAGCGCAGGGGATGGGTAATCAGCCCCAGCATTTT	CAWRAQGMGNQPQHF
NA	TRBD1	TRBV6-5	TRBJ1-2	TGTGCCAGCAGGGGCACAGGGGGCGTTTATGGCTACACCTTC	CASRGTGGVYGYTF
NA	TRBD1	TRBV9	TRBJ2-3	TGTGCCAGCAGCCCTCGGACAGGGCACACAGATACGCAGTATTTT	CASSPRTGHTDTQYF
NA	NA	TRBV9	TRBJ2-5	TGTGCCAGCAGCCCCCGGGACTCCCAAGAGACCCAGTACTTC	CASSPRDSQETQYF
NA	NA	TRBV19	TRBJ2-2	TGTGCCAGTAGTAGACAGGGACTGAACACCGGGGAGCTGTTTTTT	CASSRQGLNTGELFF
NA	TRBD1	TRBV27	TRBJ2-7	TGTGCCAGCAGTTTAATCACCGGGACAGCTAGCTCCTACGAGCAGTACTTC	CASSLITGTASSYEQYF
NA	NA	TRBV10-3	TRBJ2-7	TGTGCCATCAGTGAAGGTGGCGGGGAGCTTATCTACGAGCAGTACTTC	CAISEGGGELIYEQYF
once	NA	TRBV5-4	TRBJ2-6	TGTGCCAGCAGCTCGCAGGGGTCCGGGGCCAACGTCCTGACTTTC	CASSSQGSGANVLTF
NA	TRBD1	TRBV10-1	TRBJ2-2	TGCGCCAGCGCCAGGGACAGAAGCACCGGGGAGCTGTTTTTT	CASARDRSTGELFF
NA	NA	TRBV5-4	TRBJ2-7	TGTGCCAGCAGCTTGGTAGGAGAAAGCTACGAGCAGTACTTC	CASSLVGESYEQYF